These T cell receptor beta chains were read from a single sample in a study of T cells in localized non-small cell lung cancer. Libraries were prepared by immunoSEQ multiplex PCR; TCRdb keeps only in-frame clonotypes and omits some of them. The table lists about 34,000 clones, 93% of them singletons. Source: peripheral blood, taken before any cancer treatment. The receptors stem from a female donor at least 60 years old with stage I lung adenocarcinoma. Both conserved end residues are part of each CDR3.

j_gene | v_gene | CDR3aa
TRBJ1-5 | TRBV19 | CASSISPINQPQHF
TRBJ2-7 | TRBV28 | CASTPTLTYEQYF
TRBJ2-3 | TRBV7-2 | CASSILADTQYF
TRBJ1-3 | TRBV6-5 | CASSSGMYSGNTIYF
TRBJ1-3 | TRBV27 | CASSATLYSGNTIYF
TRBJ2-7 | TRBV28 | CASSLTGLAGAYEQYF
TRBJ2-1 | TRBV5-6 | CASALVSSYNEQFF
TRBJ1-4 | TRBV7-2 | CASSRGQGDEKLFF
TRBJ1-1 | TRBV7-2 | CASSLNWKGTEAFF
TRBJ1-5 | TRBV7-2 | CASSVRDLQPQHF
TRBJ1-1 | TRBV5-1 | CASSKNTEAFF
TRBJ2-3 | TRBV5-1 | CASSLADRSTDTQYF
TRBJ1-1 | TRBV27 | CASSLQGGNTEAFF
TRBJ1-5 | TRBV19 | CASSEGTSNQPQHF
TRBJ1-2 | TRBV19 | CASSIDVGQGSYGYTF
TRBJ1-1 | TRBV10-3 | CAISEGGAEAFF
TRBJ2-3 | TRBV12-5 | CASGPGQKDTQYF
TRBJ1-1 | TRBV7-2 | CASSWGAEAFF
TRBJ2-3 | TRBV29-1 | CSVEVRDTQYF
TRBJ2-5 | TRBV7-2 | CASSPQRETQYF
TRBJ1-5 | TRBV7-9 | CASSYVSDNQPQHF
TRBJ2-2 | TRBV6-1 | CASSEFGMSWLGRTGELFF
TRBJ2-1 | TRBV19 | CASRASAGVVSNEQFF
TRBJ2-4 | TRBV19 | CASSRDNGGIQYF
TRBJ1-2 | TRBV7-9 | CASSLSLLLVAIYGYTF
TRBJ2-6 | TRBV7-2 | CASSPGQNVFIFGANVLTF
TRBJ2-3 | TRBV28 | CASSHTGQGADTQYF
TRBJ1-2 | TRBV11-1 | CASSRQGLTMGGYTF